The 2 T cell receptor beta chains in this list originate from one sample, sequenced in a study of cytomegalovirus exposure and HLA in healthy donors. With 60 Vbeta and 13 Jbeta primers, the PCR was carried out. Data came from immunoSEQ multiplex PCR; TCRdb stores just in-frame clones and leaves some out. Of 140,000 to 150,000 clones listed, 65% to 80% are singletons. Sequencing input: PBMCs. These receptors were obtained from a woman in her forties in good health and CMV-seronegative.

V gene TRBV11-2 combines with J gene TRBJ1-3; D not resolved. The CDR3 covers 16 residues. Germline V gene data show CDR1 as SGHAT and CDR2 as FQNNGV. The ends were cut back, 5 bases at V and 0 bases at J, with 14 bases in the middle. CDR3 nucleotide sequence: TGTGCCAGCAGCCCGGGTCCTCTTATCTCTGGAAACACCATATATTTT. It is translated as CASSPGPLISGNTIYF.

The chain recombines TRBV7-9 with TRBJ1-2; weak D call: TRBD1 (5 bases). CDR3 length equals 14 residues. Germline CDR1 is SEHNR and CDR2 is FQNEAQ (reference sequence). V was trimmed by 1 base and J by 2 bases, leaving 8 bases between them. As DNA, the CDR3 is TGTGCCAGCAGCTTAGGGACACCAAACTATGGCTACACCTTC. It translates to CASSLGTPNYGYTF.